The next 12 T cell receptor beta chains were all read from a single sample in a study of blood T cell repertoires in COVID-19. The table came from immunoSEQ multiplex PCR; TCRdb's copy has only in-frame clones and leaves some out. The sample contains a few hundred thousand clones, about four fifths of which appear only once. The sequencing input was peripheral blood. All receptors derive from a man aged 25-45 years who had recovered from COVID-19.

The V call is TRBV7-9, the J call TRBJ2-3, with D maybe TRBD1 (6 bases). Trimming took 4 bases from V and 2 from J, leaving 16 bases between them. Germline loops: CDR1 SEHNR, CDR2 FQNEAQ (reference sequence). The CDR3 covers 16 residues. CDR3 region: CASSSRRGSHTDTQYF. In nucleotides, the CDR3 is TGTGCCAGCAGCTCACGCAGGGGATCACACACAGATACGCAGTATTTT.

CDR3 in amino acids: CASRDSVSYEQYF. The CDR3 nucleotides read TGTGCCAGCCGGGACAGTGTCTCCTACGAGCAGTACTTC. The chain links TRBV27 to TRBJ2-7; TRBD1 matches at 7 bases. Germline CDR1 reads MNHEY; CDR2 reads SMNVEV (reference sequence). The CDR3 runs to 13 residues. The trim removed 8 bases at V and 0 bases at J, leaving 4 bases unmatched.

The CDR3 nucleotides are TGTGCCAGCAGCTCACAGGGAACGCAGTTCTTC. Its protein product is CASSSQGTQFF. The V gene is TRBV5-4, the J gene TRBJ2-1; a weak D match, TRBD1 (6 bases). The germline CDR1 and CDR2 sequences are SGHNT and YYREEE (reference sequence). Trimming shortened V by 3 bases and J by 12 bases, and 10 bases separated the two germline ends. The CDR3 contains 11 residues.

J is TRBJ2-7 and V is TRBV15, with 10 positions matching TRBD1. The CDR3 has 16 amino acids. The V segment lost 3 bases and the J segment 7 bases; nucleotides outside the gene matches: 12. Germline V lookup: CDR1 LNHNV, CDR2 YYDKDF (reference sequence). CDR3 DNA: TGTGCCACCAGCAGCTTATTTGGGGACAGGGGAGGAGAGCAGTACTTC. It codes for CATSSLFGDRGGEQYF.

Comments on this clone: Distinct nucleotide sequences in the sample also encode this CDR3. The V and J genes are TRBV19 and TRBJ1-5, with TRBD1 identical over 7 bases. J lost 4 bases, V lost 6 bases, and 3 bases had no gene match. The CDR3 is 13 residues long. From germline, CDR1 is LNHDA and CDR2 SQIVND (reference sequence). CDR3 in amino acids: CASSRQGNQPQHF. The CDR3 region has the DNA TGTGCCAGTAGCAGACAGGGTAATCAGCCCCAGCATTTT.

The rearrangement links TRBV5-1 to TRBJ1-2, with 8 bases identical to TRBD1. Germline lookup yields CDR1 SGHRS and CDR2 YFSETQ. V was clipped by 4 bases and J by 2 bases; unmatched bases: 7. The CDR3 is 15 amino acids. CDR3 in amino acids: CASSAGQGLNYGYTF. The CDR3 DNA reads as TGCGCCAGCAGCGCCGGACAGGGATTGAACTATGGCTACACCTTC.

This chain connects TRBV7-2 to TRBJ2-2, with D tentatively TRBD2 (6 bases). Germline assignment: CDR1 SGHTA and CDR2 FQGNSA. V lost 4 bases and J lost 6, with 15 bases in between. The CDR3 has 15 amino acids. The CDR3, as DNA: TGTGCCAGCAGCTCCAGTGGGGGAGGCCCCGGGGAGCTGTTTTTT. It translates to CASSSSGGGPGELFF.

The V and J genes are TRBV19 and TRBJ1-1; 7 bases are shared with TRBD1. Germline CDR1 reads LNHDA; CDR2 reads SQIVND (reference sequence). The CDR3 has 17 amino acids. J lost 10 bases, V lost 1 base, and 18 bases had no gene match. The CDR3 protein is CASSIVTRRSGGLAAFF. Written as DNA, the CDR3 is TGTGCCAGTAGTATAGTTACCAGGCGCTCAGGGGGGTTGGCAGCTTTCTTT.

This clone appeared a few times. The genes are TRBV2 and TRBJ2-2; a possible D gene is TRBD2 (5 bases). Germline V gives CDR1 SNHLY, CDR2 FYNNEI. This CDR3 is built from 14 residues. V was cut by 6 bases and J by 2 bases, with 10 bases left in between. The CDR3: CASRERTNTGELFF. CDR3 nucleotide sequence: TGTGCCAGCAGGGAAAGGACTAACACCGGGGAGCTGTTTTTT.

With respect to this clone: The same CDR3 also results from other DNA sequences found in this sample. The chain joins TRBV10-1 to TRBJ2-5, with a weak D call TRBD1 (6 bases). V lost 2 bases to trimming and J lost 2 bases, with 6 bases between them. Per germline, CDR1 WNHNN and CDR2 SYGVQD (reference sequence). The CDR3 is 13 amino acids. DNA for the CDR3: TGCGCCAGCAGTGAGGGACAGCAAGAGACCCAGTACTTC. Protein: CASSEGQQETQYF.

J is TRBJ1-2 and V is TRBV10-3, with D unclear. Trimming took off 2 bases at V and 7 bases at J, with 14 bases between the two ends. Germline CDR1 reads ENHRY; CDR2 reads SYGVKD. CDR3 length: 14 residues. CDR3 nucleotide sequence: TGTGCCATCAGTGAGCCGAGAGTGGCGGGTGGCTACACCTTC. Amino acid sequence: CAISEPRVAGGYTF.

The rearrangement joins TRBV6-6 to TRBJ1-5; 7 bases are a match to TRBD1. This CDR3 is 18 amino acids long. Trimming took 5 bases from V and 0 from J; bases not matched to a gene: 13. Germline lookup yields CDR1 MNHNY and CDR2 SVGAGI (reference sequence). CDR3 sequence: CASSPTGVGMYSNQPQHF. Written as DNA, the CDR3 is TGTGCCAGCAGTCCTACAGGGGTGGGGATGTATAGCAATCAGCCCCAGCATTTT.